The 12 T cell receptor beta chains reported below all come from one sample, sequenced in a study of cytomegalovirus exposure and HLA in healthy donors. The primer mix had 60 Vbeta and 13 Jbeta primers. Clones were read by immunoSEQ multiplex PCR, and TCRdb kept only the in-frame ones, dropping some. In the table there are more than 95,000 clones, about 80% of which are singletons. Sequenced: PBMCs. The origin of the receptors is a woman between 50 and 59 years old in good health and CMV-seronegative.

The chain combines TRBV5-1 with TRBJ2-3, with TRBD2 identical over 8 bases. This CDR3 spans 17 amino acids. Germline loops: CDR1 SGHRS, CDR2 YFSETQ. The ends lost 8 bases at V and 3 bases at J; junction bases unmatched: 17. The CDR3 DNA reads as TGCGCCAGTTCTCAGCGGGAGTACGTTTCGTCAACAGATACGCAGTATTTT. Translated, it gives CASSQREYVSSTDTQYF. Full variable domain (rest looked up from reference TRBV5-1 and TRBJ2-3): KAGVTQTPRYLIKTRGQQVTLSCSPISGHRSVSWYQQTPGQGLQFLFEYFSETQRNKGNFPGRFSGRQFSNSRSEMNVSTLELGDSALYLCASSQREYVSSTDTQYFGPGTRLTVL.

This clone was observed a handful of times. CDR3 DNA: TGCAGCGTTGGCAGAAACACCGGGGAGCTGTTTTTT. It codes for CSVGRNTGELFF. The chain employs TRBV29-1 and TRBJ2-2; unclear D gene. This CDR3 is built from 12 residues. Germline V gives CDR1 SQVTM, CDR2 ANQGSEA. V dropped 4 bases and J dropped 2 bases, with 5 bases sitting between them.

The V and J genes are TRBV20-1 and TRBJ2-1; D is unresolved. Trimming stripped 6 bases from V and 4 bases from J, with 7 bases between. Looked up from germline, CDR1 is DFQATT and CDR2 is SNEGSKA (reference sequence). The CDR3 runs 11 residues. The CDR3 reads CSAVRYNEQFF. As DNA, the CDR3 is TGCAGTGCCGTGAGGTACAATGAGCAGTTCTTC.

The DNA of the CDR3 is TGTGCCAGCAGCTTTAGGGGGGGCAGCTACGAGCAGTACTTC. Its translation is CASSFRGGSYEQYF. The chain joins TRBV5-4 to TRBJ2-7, with D possibly matching TRBD2 (7 bases). The CDR3 loop spans 14 amino acids. Trimming removed 2 bases from V and 3 bases from J, with 12 bases in between. CDR1 is SGHNT and CDR2 is YYREEE in the germline V gene (reference sequence).

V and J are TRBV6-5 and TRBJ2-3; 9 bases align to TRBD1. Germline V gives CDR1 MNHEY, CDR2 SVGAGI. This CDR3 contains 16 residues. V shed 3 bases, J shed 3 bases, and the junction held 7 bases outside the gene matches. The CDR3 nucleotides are TGTGCCAGCAGTTATTACTGGGACAGGGAAACAGATACGCAGTATTTT. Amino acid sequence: CASSYYWDRETDTQYF.

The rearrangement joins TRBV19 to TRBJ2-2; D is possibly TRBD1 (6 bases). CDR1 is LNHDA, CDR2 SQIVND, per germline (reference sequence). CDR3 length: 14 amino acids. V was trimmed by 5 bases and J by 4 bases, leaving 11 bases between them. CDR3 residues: CASSPTGSTGELFF. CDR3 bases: TGTGCCAGTAGTCCCACAGGGAGCACCGGGGAGCTGTTTTTT.

The CDR3 protein is CASMFLDTQYF. In DNA, the CDR3 is TGTGCCAGCATGTTCCTGGATACGCAGTATTTT. V and J are TRBV6-1 and TRBJ2-3, with no clear D. The CDR3 is 11 amino acids. Trimming left V 7 bases short and J 6 bases short, with 8 bases between. The germline V gene encodes CDR1 MNHNS and CDR2 SASEGT.

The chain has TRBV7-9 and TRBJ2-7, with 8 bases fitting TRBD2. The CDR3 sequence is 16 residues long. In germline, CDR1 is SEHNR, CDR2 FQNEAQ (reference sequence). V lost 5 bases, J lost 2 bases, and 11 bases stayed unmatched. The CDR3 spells CASSPLRREETYEQYF. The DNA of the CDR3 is TGTGCCAGCAGCCCCTTGCGGCGGGAGGAAACCTACGAGCAGTACTTC.

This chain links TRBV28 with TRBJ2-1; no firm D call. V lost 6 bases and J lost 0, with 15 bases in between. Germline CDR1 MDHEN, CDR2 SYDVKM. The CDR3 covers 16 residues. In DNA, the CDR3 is TGTGCCAGCAGATCACGTGCGGAAAGCTCCTACAATGAGCAGTTCTTC. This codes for CASRSRAESSYNEQFF.

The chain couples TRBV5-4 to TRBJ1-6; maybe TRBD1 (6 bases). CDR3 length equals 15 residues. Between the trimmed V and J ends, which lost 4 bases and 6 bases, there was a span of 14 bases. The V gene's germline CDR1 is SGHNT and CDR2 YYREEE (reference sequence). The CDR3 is CASSVDRTANSPLHF. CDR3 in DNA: TGTGCCAGCAGCGTCGATAGGACAGCTAATTCACCCCTCCACTTT.

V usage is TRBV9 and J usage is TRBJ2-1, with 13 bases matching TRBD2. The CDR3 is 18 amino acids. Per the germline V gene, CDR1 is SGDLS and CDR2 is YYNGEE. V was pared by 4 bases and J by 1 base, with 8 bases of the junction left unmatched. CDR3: CASSPRTSGSVSYNEQFF. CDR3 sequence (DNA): TGTGCCAGCAGCCCGAGGACTAGCGGGAGTGTTTCCTACAATGAGCAGTTCTTC. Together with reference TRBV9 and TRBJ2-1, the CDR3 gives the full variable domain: DSGVTQTPKHLITATGQRVTLRCSPRSGDLSVYWYQQSLDQGLQFLIQYYNGEERAKGNILERFSAQQFPDLHSELNLSSLELGDSALYFCASSPRTSGSVSYNEQFFGPGTRLTVL.

The CDR3 spells CASSLGRAYNSPLHF. CDR3 DNA sequence: TGTGCCAGCAGCTTAGGGAGAGCTTATAATTCACCCCTCCACTTT. This chain links TRBV11-2 with TRBJ1-6; D is undetermined. This CDR3 region has 15 residues. Trimming removed 1 base at V and 4 bases at J, with 8 bases between. Germline V gene lookup returns CDR1 SGHAT and CDR2 FQNNGV.